The 28 T cell receptor beta chains below were found in one sample sequenced in a study of OX40 agonist ivuxolimab in advanced cancers. The data were produced by immunoSEQ multiplex PCR, yet TCRdb's version contains in-frame clones alone and is incomplete. Of tens of thousands of clones in the sample, around nine tenths are singletons; the top ten hold 3% to 4%. The sample in question was CD4+ or CD8+ T cells sorted from blood, obtained in a trial of the OX40 agonist ivuxolimab. These receptor sequences come from an adult with an advanced solid tumor such as melanoma, head and neck, liver or kidney cancer.

The chain uses TRBV27 and TRBJ1-4, with D maybe TRBD1 (6 bases). The V end was cut by 6 bases, the J end by 2 bases, with 13 bases between. This CDR3 has 15 amino acids. Germline V gene data show CDR1 as MNHEY and CDR2 as SMNVEV (reference sequence). The CDR3 sequence is CASSLGGATNEKLFF. The CDR3 DNA is TGTGCCAGCAGCCTGGGGGGGGCCACTAATGAAAAACTGTTTTTT.

The chain has TRBV2 and TRBJ2-5; D perhaps matches TRBD2 (6 bases). Germline CDR1 SNHLY, CDR2 FYNNEI. The CDR3 consists of 14 residues. Trimming took 7 bases from V and 1 from J, leaving 13 bases between them. The CDR3: CASTPQRVQETQYF. Written as DNA, the CDR3 is TGTGCCAGCACACCCCAGCGGGTCCAAGAGACCCAGTACTTC.

V gene TRBV28 combines with J gene TRBJ1-3, with a tentative D call TRBD1 (5 bases). Trimming pared 6 bases from V and 3 bases from J, leaving 6 bases between. Germline loops: CDR1 MDHEN, CDR2 SYDVKM. CDR3 length equals 12 residues. This CDR3 reads CASRGGGNTIYF. The CDR3 coding sequence is TGTGCCAGCAGGGGGGGTGGAAACACCATATATTTT.

This clone was seen a single time. V and J are TRBV27 and TRBJ2-7; 9 bases fit TRBD2. The CDR3 has 14 residues. The V gene end was trimmed by 4 bases and the J gene end by 0 bases; junction bases not matched to a gene: 1. Looked up from germline, CDR1 is MNHEY and CDR2 is SMNVEV (reference sequence). CDR3 bases: TGTGCCAGCAGTTGGCGGGAGGGCTCCTACGAGCAGTACTTC. It encodes CASSWREGSYEQYF.

V usage is TRBV19 and J usage is TRBJ2-2, with D possibly being TRBD1 or TRBD2 (7 bases each). CDR1 is LNHDA and CDR2 is SQIVND in the germline V gene (reference sequence). The CDR3 is 18 residues long. The ends were cut back, 1 base at V and 0 bases at J, with 15 bases in the middle. CDR3 bases: TGTGCCAGTAGTATAGGAGGCAGGGGGGGAGCGAACACCGGGGAGCTGTTTTTT. The encoded protein is CASSIGGRGGANTGELFF.

This chain uses TRBV5-1 with TRBJ2-1; TRBD2 might be the D (6 bases). The CDR3 runs 17 residues. Germline assignment: CDR1 SGHRS and CDR2 YFSETQ. The ends were cut back, 0 bases at V and 1 base at J, with 14 bases in the middle. CDR3 nucleotides: TGCGCCAGCAGCTTGGCCTTGGGGGGAATGTCCTACAATGAGCAGTTCTTC. Translated, it gives CASSLALGGMSYNEQFF.

The rearrangement uses TRBV27 and TRBJ2-7, with 7 bases aligning to TRBD2. The CDR3 is 16 amino acids. From germline, CDR1 is MNHEY and CDR2 SMNVEV (reference sequence). Losses at the gene ends were 2 bases for V and 2 bases for J; bases not matched to a gene: 9. The CDR3 loop reads CASSLSPSGSTYEQYF. The CDR3 DNA sequence: TGTGCCAGCAGTTTAAGTCCTAGCGGATCAACCTACGAGCAGTACTTC.

The V and J genes are TRBV12-5 and TRBJ2-7; a weak D match, TRBD2 (5 bases). The CDR3 consists of 16 residues. CDR1 is LGHNT and CDR2 is FRNRAP in the germline V gene. The V end was cut by 0 bases, the J end by 2 bases, with 14 bases between. CDR3 in amino acids: CASGLVLGNKPYEQYF. The CDR3 DNA is TGTGCTAGTGGTTTGGTACTAGGGAATAAACCCTACGAGCAGTACTTC. Drawing the rest from reference TRBV12-5 and TRBJ2-7, the complete variable domain is DARVTQTPRHKVTEMGQEVTMRCQPILGHNTVFWYRQTMMQGLELLAYFRNRAPLDDSGMPKDRFSAEMPDATLATLKIQPSEPRDSAVYFCASGLVLGNKPYEQYFGPGTRLTVT.

The chain couples TRBV5-4 to TRBJ2-1; 8 bases are shared with TRBD1. The CDR3 length is 13 residues. After removal of 2 bases from V and 8 bases from J, the junction contained 3 bases not matched to a gene. Germline values: CDR1 SGHNT, CDR2 YYREEE (reference sequence). CDR3 in amino acids: CASSFGQGDEQFF. The CDR3 DNA reads as TGTGCCAGCAGCTTTGGACAGGGTGATGAGCAGTTCTTC. The full variable domain, completed using reference TRBV5-4 and TRBJ2-1, is ETGVTQSPTHLIKTRGQQVTLRCSSQSGHNTVSWYQQALGQGPQFIFQYYREEENGRGNFPPRFSGLQFPNYSSELNVNALELDDSALYLCASSFGQGDEQFFGPGTRLTVL.

The rearrangement links TRBV6-1 to TRBJ1-2; 7 bases fit TRBD1. Germline trimming cut 5 bases from V and 6 bases from J; bases unmatched to any gene: 6. The length of the CDR3 is 13 residues. From germline, CDR1 is MNHNS and CDR2 SASEGT. The CDR3 DNA reads TGTGCCAGCAGTCCGACAGGGTTCAATGGCTACACCTTC. Translated: CASSPTGFNGYTF.

The chain carries TRBV6-4 and TRBJ2-7, with D possibly being TRBD2 (6 bases). Deletions cut 4 bases from V and 6 bases from J, with 13 bases between. CDR1 and CDR2 (germline): MRHNA, SNTAGT. There are 13 residues in the CDR3. The CDR3 DNA reads as TGTGCCAGCAGTGCTCTCCTCGGGGGCGAGCAGTACTTC. Translating it yields CASSALLGGEQYF.

This chain uses TRBV11-3 with TRBJ2-2; D gene uncertain. Trimming stripped 5 bases from V and 4 bases from J, with 2 bases between. This CDR3 comprises 11 residues. In germline, CDR1 is SGHNT, CDR2 YENEEA. The CDR3 protein is CASSVTGELFF. For the CDR3, the DNA is TGTGCCAGCAGCGTCACCGGGGAGCTGTTTTTT. The variable domain in full, with the rest retrieved from reference TRBV11-3 and TRBJ2-2, is EAGVVQSPRYKIIEKKQPVAFWCNPISGHNTLYWYLQNLGQGPELLIRYENEEAVDDSQLPKDRFSAERLKGVDSTLKIQPAELGDSAVYLCASSVTGELFFGEGSRLTVL.

With regard to this clone: At the DNA level, this CDR3 is encoded by other sequences in the same sample as well. The CDR3: CASSEVRPQDTQYF. The CDR3 DNA follows: TGTGCCAGCAGTGAAGTGAGACCTCAAGATACGCAGTATTTT. V gene TRBV6-1 combines with J gene TRBJ2-3; no definite D call. CDR1 is MNHNS, CDR2 SASEGT, per germline. The CDR3 loop spans 14 amino acids. The V end lost 1 base, the J end lost 5 bases, and 10 bases lay between the germline ends.

This sequence joins TRBV18 and TRBJ2-5; D gene ambiguous. There are 14 residues in the CDR3. Trimming left V 2 bases short and J 3 bases short, with 10 bases between. CDR1 and CDR2 (germline): KGHSH, LQKENI. CDR3 in amino acids: CASSPGVRKETQYF. CDR3 bases: TGTGCCAGCTCACCAGGGGTCAGGAAAGAGACCCAGTACTTC.

The rearrangement uses TRBV5-4 and TRBJ2-3; 8 nucleotides agree with TRBD2. Germline trimming cut 2 bases from V and 8 bases from J; bases unmatched to any gene: 4. Germline V lookup: CDR1 SGHNT, CDR2 YYREEE (reference sequence). The CDR3 runs to 13 residues. In nucleotides, the CDR3 is TGTGCCAGCAGCTTAGAAGCGGGAGCTACGCAGTATTTT. Translation: CASSLEAGATQYF.

This rearrangement joins TRBV2 to TRBJ2-5, with 8 bases matching TRBD1. CDR3 size: 14 residues. Germline CDR1 SNHLY, CDR2 FYNNEI. J was trimmed by 5 bases and V by 4 bases; bases with no gene match: 6. CDR3 protein: CASSAGGSLETQYF. The CDR3 bases are TGTGCCAGCAGTGCAGGGGGCTCGCTGGAGACCCAGTACTTC.

By sample share, this clone is medium-sized. V gene TRBV25-1 combines with J gene TRBJ1-1; the D gene is possibly TRBD1 (6 bases). CDR3 length: 14 residues. Germline lookup yields CDR1 MGHDK and CDR2 SYGVNS. Trimming removed 1 base from V and 5 bases from J, with 11 bases in between. The chain's CDR3 is CASSESGVRTEAFF. In DNA form, the CDR3 reads TGTGCCAGCAGTGAATCAGGGGTCCGGACTGAAGCTTTCTTT.

This clone appeared a single time. The chain links TRBV4-2 to TRBJ2-7; the match to TRBD1 covers 7 bases. Losses at the gene ends were 4 bases for V and 5 bases for J; bases not matched to a gene: 8. The CDR3 sequence is 14 residues long. Germline V gene sequence: CDR1 LGHNA, CDR2 YNFKEQ. DNA for the CDR3: TGTGCCAGCAGCCGAACCGGGACAGCCGACGAGCAGTACTTC. Protein product: CASSRTGTADEQYF.

V and J are TRBV10-3 and TRBJ1-4; no clear D. Trimming cost V 4 bases and J 7 bases, with 10 bases left between them. The germline CDR1 and CDR2 sequences are ENHRY and SYGVKD. The CDR3 covers 13 residues. The CDR3 loop is CAISVRSLEKLFF. In DNA form, the CDR3 reads TGTGCCATCAGTGTACGGAGCCTTGAAAAACTGTTTTTT.

J is TRBJ1-1 and V is TRBV6-5; TRBD1 matches 9 bases. The germline V gene encodes CDR1 MNHEY and CDR2 SVGAGI. The CDR3 runs to 15 residues. Losses at the gene ends were 6 bases for V and 4 bases for J; bases not matched to a gene: 9. CDR3: CASRGQGLVGTEAFF. The CDR3 nucleotides read TGTGCCAGCAGAGGACAGGGGCTGGTCGGCACTGAAGCTTTCTTT.

The chain uses TRBV6-6 and TRBJ1-2; 7 nucleotides line up with TRBD1. Germline values: CDR1 MNHNY, CDR2 SVGAGI (reference sequence). The CDR3 has 16 amino acids. Trimming cost V 1 base and J 4 bases; bases outside gene matches: 9. This CDR3 is CASSYLKPGGFYGYTF. The CDR3 DNA sequence: TGTGCCAGCAGTTACTTGAAGCCAGGGGGGTTCTATGGCTACACCTTC.

The J gene is TRBJ1-1, the V gene TRBV18, with D unresolved. This CDR3 has 13 residues. Trimming shortened V by 2 bases and J by 3 bases, and 7 bases separated the two germline ends. The germline V gene encodes CDR1 KGHSH and CDR2 LQKENI. The chain's CDR3 is CASSPSRYTEAFF. CDR3 nucleotides: TGTGCCAGCTCACCATCACGGTACACTGAAGCTTTCTTT.

The V and J genes are TRBV5-4 and TRBJ1-2; possible D gene TRBD1, 5 bases. The V gene lost 3 bases and the J gene lost 5 bases, with 14 bases spanning the gap. The CDR3 is 14 amino acids. Germline CDR1 SGHNT, CDR2 YYREEE (reference sequence). CDR3 region: CASSSSQGIYGYTF. CDR3 nucleotides: TGTGCCAGCAGCTCCTCCCAGGGAATTTATGGCTACACCTTC.

The chain joins TRBV6-1 to TRBJ1-1; D perhaps matches TRBD1 (5 bases). Trimming took off 6 bases at V and 0 bases at J, with 11 bases between the two ends. The CDR3 sequence is 14 residues long. Germline V gives CDR1 MNHNS, CDR2 SASEGT. This chain's CDR3 is CASRYIRVNTEAFF. The CDR3 DNA is TGTGCCAGCAGATATATCAGGGTGAACACTGAAGCTTTCTTT.

Points on this clone: Additional DNA sequences in this sample encode the identical CDR3. The rearrangement links TRBV5-1 to TRBJ1-1; D may be TRBD1 (5 bases). CDR3 length: 14 residues. Germline V lookup: CDR1 SGHRS, CDR2 YFSETQ. Trimming shortened V by 1 base and J by 5 bases, and 12 bases separated the two germline ends. CDR3 loop: CASSLSGLGTEAFF. CDR3 DNA: TGCGCCAGCAGCTTGTCAGGGCTGGGGACTGAAGCTTTCTTT.

V usage is TRBV28 and J usage is TRBJ2-5; 7 positions agree with TRBD1. The germline V gene encodes CDR1 MDHEN and CDR2 SYDVKM. V lost 5 bases to trimming and J lost 4 bases; unmatched junction nucleotides: 1. CDR3 size: 12 residues. This chain's CDR3 is CASSRTGETQYF. In DNA form, the CDR3 reads TGTGCCAGCAGTCGGACAGGAGAGACCCAGTACTTC.

This rearrangement joins TRBV28 to TRBJ2-5; 10 positions agree with TRBD1. The last part of the DNA fits TRBJ2-7 better; the J call may be wrong. The CDR3 extends over 14 amino acids. The germline V gene encodes CDR1 MDHEN and CDR2 SYDVKM. CDR3 nucleotides: TGTGCCAGCAAGCACGGGACAGGGGTCTACGAGCAGTACTTC. Translation: CASKHGTGVYEQYF.

The chain links TRBV19 to TRBJ1-3, with D perhaps TRBD1 (6 bases). Germline-derived CDR1 and CDR2 are LNHDA and SQIVND (reference sequence). Trimming took 7 bases from V and 2 from J, leaving 9 bases between them. This CDR3 is 13 amino acids long. This chain's CDR3 is CASMNRAGNTIYF. CDR3 DNA sequence: TGTGCCAGTATGAACAGGGCTGGAAACACCATATATTTT.